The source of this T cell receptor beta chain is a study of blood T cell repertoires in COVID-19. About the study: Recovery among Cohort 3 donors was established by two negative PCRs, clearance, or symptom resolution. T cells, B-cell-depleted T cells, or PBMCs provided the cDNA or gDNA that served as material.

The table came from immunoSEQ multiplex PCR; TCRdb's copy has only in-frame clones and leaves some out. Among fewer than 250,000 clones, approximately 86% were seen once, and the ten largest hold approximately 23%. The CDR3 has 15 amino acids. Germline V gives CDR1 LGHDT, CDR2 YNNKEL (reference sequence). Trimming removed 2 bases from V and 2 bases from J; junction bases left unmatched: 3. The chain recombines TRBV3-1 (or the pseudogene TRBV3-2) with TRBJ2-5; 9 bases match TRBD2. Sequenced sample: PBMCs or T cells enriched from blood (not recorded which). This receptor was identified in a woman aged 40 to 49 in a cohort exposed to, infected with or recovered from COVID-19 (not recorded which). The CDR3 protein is CASSQSSGGQETQYF. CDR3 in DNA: TGTGCCAGCAGCCAATCAAGCGGGGGGCAAGAGACCCAGTACTTC.